Each of the 15 T cell receptor beta chains below was sequenced from the same sample in a study of a mutant IDH1 vaccine in newly diagnosed glioma. Assay used: immunoSEQ multiplex PCR; TCRdb lists only in-frame clones, some missing. Of about 38,000 clones in the sample, around 90% were seen once. Time point reported: baseline, week 1 (first vaccination visit). Treatment described: pre-vaccination baseline after standard-of-care therapy. The sample consisted of PBMCs, taken from a glioma patient treated with radiotherapy, temozolomide or both. These receptors were taken from a man in his late teens or twenties with glioma.

This clone was seen once. This chain joins TRBV13 and TRBJ2-6; the match to TRBD1 covers 8 bases. V was pared by 5 bases and J by 0 bases, with 12 bases of the junction left unmatched. The germline CDR1 and CDR2 sequences are PRHDT and FYEKMQ (reference sequence). The CDR3 extends over 19 amino acids. The CDR3 reads CASSLTGQGPVSGANVLTF. CDR3 DNA sequence: TGTGCCAGCAGCCTAACAGGACAGGGACCCGTCTCTGGGGCCAACGTCCTGACTTTC.

This chain joins TRBV19 and TRBJ2-7; either TRBD1 or TRBD2 may fit D (5 bases each). This CDR3 comprises 13 residues. Germline CDR1 reads LNHDA; CDR2 reads SQIVND (reference sequence). Trimming cost V 6 bases and J 1 base, with 10 bases left between them. CDR3 loop: CASSPGTSYEQYF. In nucleotides, the CDR3 is TGTGCCAGTAGCCCCGGGACGTCCTACGAGCAGTACTTC.

In regard to this clone: The junction does not match germline at one end; this may be a read error. The chain is built from TRBV4-1 and TRBJ2-7; D is perhaps TRBD1 (6 bases). Germline V gene lookup returns CDR1 MGHRA and CDR2 YSYEKL. The CDR3 extends over 13 amino acids. The CDR3 DNA reads TGCGCCAGCAGCAAAGAACAGGGCTACGAGCAGTACTTC. Amino acids: CASSKEQGYEQYF.

The chain joins TRBV5-1 to TRBJ2-7; D gene uncertain. V was clipped by 0 bases and J by 1 base, with 5 bases between them. Germline CDR1 SGHRS, CDR2 YFSETQ. CDR3 length: 13 amino acids. The CDR3, as DNA: TGCGCCAGCAGCTTGGCCCGATCCTACGAGCAGTACTTC. Its protein product is CASSLARSYEQYF.

The chain uses TRBV27 and TRBJ1-1; possible D gene TRBD1, 5 bases. The germline CDR1 and CDR2 sequences are MNHEY and SMNVEV (reference sequence). The ends were cut back, 5 bases at V and 0 bases at J, with 10 bases in the middle. The CDR3 spans 14 residues. The CDR3 sequence is CASSRQTLNTEAFF. The CDR3 bases are TGTGCCAGCAGTCGACAGACCTTGAACACTGAAGCTTTCTTT.

V and J are TRBV15 and TRBJ2-1; D might be TRBD2 (5 bases). The CDR3 has 15 amino acids. With 0 bases removed from V and 6 bases from J, the gap between germline ends came to 12 bases. CDR1 and CDR2 (germline): LNHNV, YYDKDF (reference sequence). In nucleotides, the CDR3 is TGTGCCACCAGCAGAGATTACTCTAGCCCCAATGAGCAGTTCTTC. Its translation is CATSRDYSSPNEQFF.

This rearrangement joins TRBV7-2 to TRBJ1-3; D unclear. Trimming removed 5 bases at V and 4 bases at J, with 9 bases between. The CDR3 consists of 13 residues. The germline CDR1 and CDR2 sequences are SGHTA and FQGNSA. The CDR3 DNA reads TGTGCCAGCAGCCAGTTCGTCGGAAACACCATATATTTT. This codes for CASSQFVGNTIYF.

J is TRBJ1-2 and V is TRBV19; 8 nucleotides match TRBD1. Germline lookup yields CDR1 LNHDA and CDR2 SQIVND (reference sequence). CDR3 length equals 13 residues. J gave up 3 bases and V 5 bases, and 2 bases lay outside the gene matches. In DNA, the CDR3 is TGTGCCAGTAGTCTGACAGGGGACTATGGCTACACCTTC. Translating it yields CASSLTGDYGYTF.

V is TRBV10-2 and J is TRBJ1-5; D remains unclear. The length of the CDR3 is 13 residues. The V end lost 8 bases, the J end lost 7 bases, and 15 bases lay between the germline ends. CDR1 and CDR2 (germline): WSHSY, SAAADI. In nucleotides, the CDR3 is TGCGCCAGCGCAGCGGGCTCGGGCCAGCCCCAGCATTTT. As protein: CASAAGSGQPQHF.

V is TRBV5-4 and J is TRBJ2-7; tentative D call: TRBD2 (5 bases). In germline, CDR1 is SGHNT, CDR2 YYREEE (reference sequence). V was cut by 4 bases and J by 5 bases, with 19 bases left in between. This CDR3 has 15 residues. The CDR3 spells CASSLFGSGIHEQYF. In DNA form, the CDR3 reads TGTGCCAGCAGCCTTTTTGGGAGTGGGATCCACGAGCAGTACTTC.

J is TRBJ2-7 and V is TRBV2; a weak D match, TRBD1 (5 bases). This CDR3 is 14 amino acids long. V was pared by 1 base and J by 6 bases, with 13 bases between. Germline values: CDR1 SNHLY, CDR2 FYNNEI. The CDR3 DNA sequence: TGTGCCAGCAGTGAAGAAGGGGCCCTCCTCGAGCAGTACTTC. Amino acids: CASSEEGALLEQYF.

This chain joins TRBV30 and TRBJ2-6; D call uncertain. The CDR3 is 13 amino acids. With 3 bases removed from V and 0 bases from J, the gap between germline ends came to 3 bases. Germline assignment: CDR1 GTSNPN and CDR2 SVGIG (reference sequence). CDR3 residues: CAWRSSGANVLTF. The CDR3 DNA sequence: TGTGCCTGGAGGAGCTCTGGGGCCAACGTCCTGACTTTC. The entire variable domain, with the rest obtained from reference TRBV30 and TRBJ2-6, is as follows: SQTIHQWPATLVQPVGSPLSLECTVEGTSNPNLYWYRQAAGRGLQLLFYSVGIGQISSEVPQNLSASRPQDRQFILSSKKLLLSDSGFYLCAWRSSGANVLTFGAGSRLTVL.

The chain has TRBV5-4 and TRBJ1-2; D gene unclear. The CDR3 covers 13 residues. Trimming removed 4 bases at V and 7 bases at J, with 14 bases between. Germline V CDR1 and CDR2: SGHNT, YYREEE (reference sequence). Here the CDR3 DNA reads TGTGCCAGCAGCGGGGTGGTCGGGCTTGGCTACACCTTC. Residues: CASSGVVGLGYTF. The whole variable domain, remainder taken from reference TRBV5-4 and TRBJ1-2, is ETGVTQSPTHLIKTRGQQVTLRCSSQSGHNTVSWYQQALGQGPQFIFQYYREEENGRGNFPPRFSGLQFPNYSSELNVNALELDDSALYLCASSGVVGLGYTFGSGTRLTVV.

The chain carries TRBV30 and TRBJ1-5; D not certain. The V end lost 3 bases, the J end lost 10 bases, and 13 bases lay between the germline ends. Germline values: CDR1 GTSNPN, CDR2 SVGIG (reference sequence). The CDR3 sequence is 12 residues long. The CDR3 region is CAWSRPLGPQHF. DNA for the CDR3: TGTGCCTGGAGCCGACCACTAGGTCCCCAGCATTTT.

The chain recombines TRBV6-5 with TRBJ2-7; 10 positions match TRBD2. V lost 5 bases and J lost 2; bases outside the gene matches: 3. Germline CDR1 MNHEY, CDR2 SVGAGI. The CDR3 runs 14 residues. The CDR3 sequence: CASSLLAGAYEQYF. The CDR3 DNA is TGTGCCAGCAGTCTCCTAGCGGGGGCCTACGAGCAGTACTTC.